Listed here is a single T cell receptor (beta chain). Trimming cost V 7 bases and J 1 base, with 11 bases left between them. Germline CDR1 reads SEHNR; CDR2 reads FQNEAQ (reference sequence). The CDR3 has 15 amino acids. The record originates from a study of blood T cells in healthy people across ages. Sample-barcoded 5' priming and a J-beta primer mix drove a second PCR of roughly 7 to 11 cycles. TCRdb reanalysed the 5' RACE reads using MiXCR and keeps one entry per CDR3 protein. This sample has some 560,000 distinct CDR3 sequences, with about 28% found just once. These data are also associated with another study on T cells of mothers and their children.

This TCR was recovered from a boy aged 2 to 10 in good health. The sequenced sample consisted of blood. The V and J genes are TRBV7-9 and TRBJ2-6; D is unclear. The CDR3 DNA reads as TGTGCCAGCAACTCTGTGGAGTCTGGGGCCAACGTCCTGACTTTC. Translated: CASNSVESGANVLTF.